The 30 T cell receptor beta chains below were found in one sample sequenced in a study of cytomegalovirus exposure and HLA in healthy donors. The PCR used 60 Vbeta and 13 Jbeta primers. Assay used: immunoSEQ multiplex PCR; TCRdb lists only in-frame clones, some missing. Among 150,000 to 200,000 clones, more than 70% were seen once, and the ten largest hold around 4.7%. Sequencing was carried out using PBMCs. The receptors stem from a male donor in good health and CMV-seronegative.

In its sample, this clone was seen once. The genes are TRBV7-9 and TRBJ2-7, with 9 bases matching TRBD1. CDR3 length equals 16 residues. With 2 bases clipped from V and 0 bases from J, the junction kept 5 bases outside the gene matches. CDR1 and CDR2 from the germline V gene are SEHNR and FQNEAQ (reference sequence). CDR3 amino acids: CASSLILTGGSYEQYF. The DNA for the CDR3 is TGTGCCAGCAGCTTAATTCTGACAGGGGGCTCCTACGAGCAGTACTTC. The whole variable domain, remainder taken from reference TRBV7-9 and TRBJ2-7, is DTGVSQNPRHKITKRGQNVTFRCDPISEHNRLYWYRQTLGQGPEFLTYFQNEAQLEKSRLLSDRFSAERPKGSFSTLEIQRTEQGDSAMYLCASSLILTGGSYEQYFGPGTRLTVT.

The chain couples TRBV7-9 to TRBJ2-1; no clear D. This CDR3 has 12 amino acids. Germline CDR1 is SEHNR and CDR2 is FQNEAQ (reference sequence). The ends were cut back, 1 base at V and 8 bases at J, with 6 bases in the middle. CDR3 region: CASSLVADEQFF. The CDR3 DNA follows: TGTGCCAGCAGCTTAGTAGCCGATGAGCAGTTCTTC.

This clone was seen once. The chain employs TRBV6-1 and TRBJ1-1; TRBD1 agrees at 9 bases. The germline V gene encodes CDR1 MNHNS and CDR2 SASEGT. The CDR3 is 12 amino acids. V shed 5 bases and J 8 bases; nucleotides not matched to a gene: 3. CDR3 residues: CASSPTGGEAFF. The CDR3 DNA follows: TGTGCCAGCAGTCCCACAGGGGGCGAAGCTTTCTTT.

The chain couples TRBV2 to TRBJ2-3; D possibly corresponds to TRBD2 (5 bases). Germline V gene lookup returns CDR1 SNHLY and CDR2 FYNNEI. V lost 4 bases and J 2 bases, leaving 10 bases between the germline ends. The CDR3 spans 14 residues. This CDR3 is CASSAQRTTDTQYF. The CDR3 bases are TGTGCCAGCAGTGCTCAGCGGACCACAGATACGCAGTATTTT.

This rearrangement joins TRBV11-2 to TRBJ2-1; the D gene is possibly TRBD2 (5 bases). Germline CDR1 and CDR2: SGHAT and FQNNGV. CDR3 length: 11 amino acids. V was pared by 1 base and J by 14 bases, with 9 bases between. DNA of the CDR3: TGTGCCAGCAGCTTAGGGTTCGGGAAGTTCTTC. Translating it yields CASSLGFGKFF.

This sequence joins TRBV27 and TRBJ1-2, with D unresolved. CDR1 and CDR2 from the germline V gene are MNHEY and SMNVEV (reference sequence). Trimming removed 3 bases from V and 8 bases from J, with 13 bases in between. The CDR3 covers 13 residues. The CDR3, as DNA: TGTGCCAGCAGTTTCAATTTGGCAGAAGGCTACACCTTC. Its translation is CASSFNLAEGYTF.

Concerning this clone itself: Other nucleotide sequences in the sample specify the same CDR3. The chain recombines TRBV18 with TRBJ2-7; the match to TRBD1 covers 7 bases. The CDR3 has 13 residues. Trimming cost V 5 bases and J 0 bases; bases outside gene matches: 1. The germline CDR1 and CDR2 sequences are KGHSH and LQKENI. CDR3 protein: CASSRDSSYEQYF. The CDR3, as DNA: TGTGCCAGCTCAAGGGACAGCTCCTACGAGCAGTACTTC.

The V call is TRBV19, the J call TRBJ2-7; a weak D match, TRBD2 (5 bases). Germline V gene data show CDR1 as LNHDA and CDR2 as SQIVND (reference sequence). The V end lost 5 bases, the J end lost 1 base, and 12 bases lay between the germline ends. The CDR3 spans 14 residues. The CDR3: CASSPRVRSYEQYF. CDR3 in DNA: TGTGCCAGTAGTCCGAGGGTCAGGTCCTACGAGCAGTACTTC.

In DNA, the CDR3 is TGTGCCAGTAGTATGGGACAGGGGTGGGAGACCCAGTACTTC. It encodes CASSMGQGWETQYF. V and J are TRBV19 and TRBJ2-5; TRBD1 agrees at 10 bases. CDR1 and CDR2 from the germline V gene are LNHDA and SQIVND (reference sequence). The CDR3 loop spans 14 amino acids. The junction had 3 bases not matched to a gene; V was cut back by 3 bases and J by 5 bases.

Only a few counts were recorded for this clone. The V and J genes are TRBV25-1 and TRBJ1-4; D unresolved. Germline V gene lookup returns CDR1 MGHDK and CDR2 SYGVNS. This CDR3 has 14 amino acids. V lost 1 base, J lost 8 bases, and 11 bases lay in between. The CDR3 sequence: CASSEWAGWEKLFF. The CDR3 region has the DNA TGTGCCAGCAGTGAATGGGCAGGTTGGGAAAAACTGTTTTTT.

V is TRBV19 and J is TRBJ2-7; a weak D match, TRBD1 (6 bases). V was cut by 3 bases and J by 6 bases, with 15 bases left in between. Per the germline V gene, CDR1 is LNHDA and CDR2 is SQIVND (reference sequence). The CDR3 runs 14 residues. CDR3 protein: CASSIGQKGGEQYF. The CDR3 DNA reads TGTGCCAGTAGTATCGGACAGAAAGGAGGCGAGCAGTACTTC.

The V and J genes are TRBV7-3 and TRBJ1-6; D not certain. CDR3 length: 14 residues. Trimming took off 2 bases at V and 6 bases at J, with 8 bases between the two ends. The germline CDR1 and CDR2 sequences are SGHTA and FQGTGA. The CDR3 sequence: CASSLRGRNSPLHF. CDR3 DNA sequence: TGTGCCAGCAGCTTACGGGGTCGTAATTCACCCCTCCACTTT. Looking up the rest from reference TRBV7-3 and TRBJ1-6 gives the full variable domain: GAGVSQTPSNKVTEKGKYVELRCDPISGHTALYWYRQSLGQGPEFLIYFQGTGAADDSGLPNDRFFAVRPEGSVSTLKIQRTERGDSAVYLCASSLRGRNSPLHFGNGTRLTVT.

V gene TRBV19 combines with J gene TRBJ2-1, with TRBD2 matching over 7 bases. Germline V gene data show CDR1 as LNHDA and CDR2 as SQIVND (reference sequence). This CDR3 is built from 15 residues. The V gene end was trimmed by 5 bases and the J gene end by 4 bases; junction bases not matched to a gene: 8. Here the CDR3 reads CASSPSGTQYNEQFF. The CDR3 coding sequence is TGTGCCAGTAGTCCAAGCGGGACCCAATACAATGAGCAGTTCTTC.

The V and J genes are TRBV5-4 and TRBJ2-7; weak D call: TRBD2 (5 bases). The CDR3 consists of 13 residues. Trimming cost V 5 bases and J 1 base, with 10 bases left between them. CDR1 and CDR2 (germline): SGHNT, YYREEE (reference sequence). In nucleotides, the CDR3 is TGTGCCAGCAGTCCACGCGGGTCCTACGAGCAGTACTTC. As protein: CASSPRGSYEQYF.

The chain recombines TRBV6-5 with TRBJ2-7; D possibly corresponds to TRBD1 (5 bases). Trimming removed 6 bases from V and 6 bases from J, with 15 bases in between. Looked up from germline, CDR1 is MNHEY and CDR2 is SVGAGI. This CDR3 contains 13 residues. The CDR3 spells CASRGGHRGEQYF. In DNA form, the CDR3 reads TGTGCCAGCAGAGGCGGACACCGTGGCGAGCAGTACTTC.

This clone appeared a few times. The chain is built from TRBV10-2 and TRBJ1-2, with a weak D call TRBD1 (5 bases). Trimming took 6 bases from V and 6 from J, leaving 20 bases between them. Germline assignment: CDR1 WSHSY and CDR2 SAAADI. The CDR3 is 15 residues long. The CDR3 DNA reads TGCGCCAGCAGCGGAAGTTACCAGGGTCACGATGGCTACACCTTC. It yields the protein CASSGSYQGHDGYTF.

This clone has just a few counts. CDR3 in amino acids: CASSLQHRGDEQYF. DNA for the CDR3: TGCGCCAGCAGCTTGCAACACAGGGGGGACGAGCAGTACTTC. The chain combines TRBV5-1 with TRBJ2-7; TRBD1 agrees at 8 bases. The germline CDR1 and CDR2 sequences are SGHRS and YFSETQ. With 1 base clipped from V and 5 bases from J, the junction kept 5 bases outside the gene matches. The CDR3 has 14 residues.

The rearrangement joins TRBV5-1 to TRBJ2-7; 8 nucleotides align to TRBD1. After removal of 1 base from V and 3 bases from J, the junction contained 6 bases not matched to a gene. This CDR3 has 15 amino acids. Germline CDR1 reads SGHRS; CDR2 reads YFSETQ. CDR3 sequence (DNA): TGCGCCAGCAGCTTGTTTACAGGGGGTAGCTACGAGCAGTACTTC. Translating gives CASSLFTGGSYEQYF.

The chain recombines TRBV14 with TRBJ2-5, with 10 bases aligning to TRBD1. The CDR3 has 14 residues. Looked up from germline, CDR1 is SGHDN and CDR2 is FVKESK. Germline trimming cut 8 bases from V and 6 bases from J; bases unmatched to any gene: 9. The CDR3 region is CASGQTGGGQTQYF. CDR3 coding DNA: TGTGCCAGCGGACAGACAGGGGGCGGCCAGACCCAGTACTTC. The full variable domain, in which reference TRBV14 and TRBJ2-5 provide the parts outside the CDR3, is EAGVTQFPSHSVIEKGQTVTLRCDPISGHDNLYWYRRVMGKEIKFLLHFVKESKQDESGMPNNRFLAERTGGTYSTLKVQPAELEDSGVYFCASGQTGGGQTQYFGPGTRLLVL.

The chain is built from TRBV11-2 and TRBJ1-1; D remains ambiguous. The CDR3 is 15 amino acids. Trimming stripped 0 bases from V and 0 bases from J, with 8 bases between. Germline lookup yields CDR1 SGHAT and CDR2 FQNNGV. The CDR3 sequence is CASSLDAGLNTEAFF. In DNA, the CDR3 is TGTGCCAGCAGCTTAGATGCGGGCCTGAACACTGAAGCTTTCTTT.

The J gene is TRBJ2-1, the V gene TRBV6-1; possible D gene TRBD2, 5 bases. This CDR3 contains 14 residues. Per the germline V gene, CDR1 is MNHNS and CDR2 is SASEGT. V was shortened by 5 bases and J by 5 bases, with 13 bases between the two germline ends. CDR3 in DNA: TGTGCCAGCAGTACCCTGTGGGGAGACAATGAGCAGTTCTTC. It translates to CASSTLWGDNEQFF.

This chain joins TRBV14 and TRBJ2-1; D is unclear. This CDR3 has 13 amino acids. V was trimmed by 0 bases and J by 4 bases, leaving 4 bases between them. The germline V gene has CDR1 SGHDN and CDR2 FVKESK. The CDR3 spells CASSQDQYNEQFF. The CDR3 DNA follows: TGTGCCAGCAGCCAAGACCAATACAATGAGCAGTTCTTC.

V and J are TRBV28 and TRBJ1-3; weak D call: TRBD1 (5 bases). The CDR3 contains 14 residues. Per the germline V gene, CDR1 is MDHEN and CDR2 is SYDVKM. V dropped 2 bases and J dropped 2 bases, with 7 bases sitting between them. The CDR3 region is CASSLKQAGNTIYF. In DNA, the CDR3 is TGTGCCAGCAGTTTAAAACAGGCTGGAAACACCATATATTTT.

This chain connects TRBV6-5 to TRBJ2-7, with a possible D match to TRBD1 (5 bases). Germline CDR1 is MNHEY and CDR2 is SVGAGI. V dropped 0 bases and J dropped 0 bases, with 6 bases sitting between them. This CDR3 comprises 14 residues. Written as DNA, the CDR3 is TGTGCCAGCAGTTACTCAGGGGACTCCTACGAGCAGTACTTC. It encodes CASSYSGDSYEQYF.

The V and J genes are TRBV2 and TRBJ2-5; D gene unclear. Germline CDR1 reads SNHLY; CDR2 reads FYNNEI. V shed 5 bases and J shed 5 bases, with 12 bases lying between them. The CDR3 loop spans 13 amino acids. CDR3 nucleotide sequence: TGTGCCAGCAGTATGAGAGGTACGGAGACCCAGTACTTC. This gives the protein CASSMRGTETQYF.

The chain joins TRBV14 to TRBJ1-6, with TRBD1 identical over 8 bases. Trimming at V came to 5 bases and at J to 10 bases, leaving 10 bases not matched to a gene. Germline V CDR1 and CDR2: SGHDN, FVKESK. The CDR3 length is 15 residues. The chain's CDR3 is CASSFAGQGGSPLHF. CDR3 coding DNA: TGTGCCAGCAGCTTCGCAGGACAGGGTGGATCACCCCTCCACTTT.

The chain links TRBV11-2 to TRBJ2-3, with 7 bases lining up with TRBD1. Germline V gives CDR1 SGHAT, CDR2 FQNNGV. Unmatched junction bases numbered 6, after V lost 3 bases and J lost 6 bases. The CDR3 is 14 amino acids. CDR3 nucleotide sequence: TGTGCCAGCAGCTTGAGTAGGGGGCTGGATACGCAGTATTTT. This encodes CASSLSRGLDTQYF.

This chain joins TRBV27 and TRBJ2-7, with TRBD1 matching 7 bases. Losses at the gene ends were 5 bases for V and 3 bases for J; bases not matched to a gene: 7. This CDR3 has 14 amino acids. Germline V gene lookup returns CDR1 MNHEY and CDR2 SMNVEV (reference sequence). The CDR3 DNA is TGTGCCAGCAGTCATACAGGGGACCACTACGAGCAGTACTTC. It specifies CASSHTGDHYEQYF.

V and J are TRBV6-5 and TRBJ1-4, with 9 bases that match TRBD1. Per germline, CDR1 MNHEY and CDR2 SVGAGI. V lost 6 bases and J lost 5; bases outside the gene matches: 4. This CDR3 comprises 14 residues. The CDR3 DNA sequence: TGTGCCAGCAGCCTGACAGGGGGGAATGAAAAACTGTTTTTT. Translated: CASSLTGGNEKLFF.

The chain is built from TRBV18 and TRBJ1-3; tentative D call: TRBD1 (5 bases). Germline-derived CDR1 and CDR2 are KGHSH and LQKENI. CDR3 size: 16 residues. V was cut by 3 bases and J by 0 bases, with 12 bases left in between. This chain's CDR3 is CASSPQGLGSGNTIYF. The CDR3 DNA reads as TGTGCCAGCTCACCTCAGGGCTTAGGCTCTGGAAACACCATATATTTT. The full variable domain, completed using reference TRBV18 and TRBJ1-3, is NAGVMQNPRHLVRRRGQEARLRCSPMKGHSHVYWYRQLPEEGLKFMVYLQKENIIDESGMPKERFSAEFPKEGPSILRIQQVVRGDSAAYFCASSPQGLGSGNTIYFGEGSWLTVV.